Following are 6 T cell receptor beta chains from one sample sequenced in a study of a mutant IDH1 vaccine in newly diagnosed glioma. No antigen is known for these receptors. Specified time point: week 47, end of study. Vaccination comprised doses that each held 300 ug of mutant IDH1 20-mer peptide, plus topical imiquimod. Generated by immunoSEQ multiplex PCR, the TCRdb table keeps only in-frame clones and is missing some. The table shows roughly 50,000 clones, with over 75% occurring only once. The input for sequencing was PBMCs, taken from a glioma patient whose treatment included an IDH1 peptide vaccine. The receptors derive from a woman aged 40 to 55 with glioma. Some clones in this sample may be carry-over from other donors' samples.

The chain uses TRBV6-6 and TRBJ2-1, with D possibly TRBD1 on 5 matching bases. Trimming removed 0 bases at V and 2 bases at J, with 11 bases between. There are 16 residues in the CDR3. The germline CDR1 and CDR2 sequences are MNHNY and SVGAGI (reference sequence). The chain's CDR3 is CASSYSKGETYNEQFF. The CDR3 region has the DNA TGTGCCAGCAGTTACTCTAAAGGGGAAACCTACAATGAGCAGTTCTTC.

The V gene is TRBV5-1, the J gene TRBJ2-3, with 8 bases identical to TRBD2. This CDR3 is 17 amino acids long. Looked up from germline, CDR1 is SGHRS and CDR2 is YFSETQ. V was clipped by 1 base and J by 5 bases; unmatched bases: 12. Written as DNA, the CDR3 is TGCGCCAGCAGCTTGCAGGGTAGCGGGGCCTACCTAGATACGCAGTATTTT. Its protein product is CASSLQGSGAYLDTQYF.

V is TRBV7-9 and J is TRBJ2-7; 9 bases align to TRBD2. CDR1 and CDR2 from the germline V gene are SEHNR and FQNEAQ (reference sequence). This CDR3 has 14 residues. V was clipped by 7 bases and J by 5 bases; unmatched bases: 9. This CDR3 is CASTFLAGSHEQYF. DNA of the CDR3: TGTGCCAGCACCTTTCTAGCGGGGAGCCACGAGCAGTACTTC.

The chain carries TRBV6-1 and TRBJ1-2; unclear D gene. The V gene lost 6 bases and the J gene lost 4 bases, with 12 bases spanning the gap. There are 13 residues in the CDR3. Germline-derived CDR1 and CDR2 are MNHNS and SASEGT. CDR3 DNA: TGTGCCAGCAGCCCCGGATCCCCCTATGGCTACACCTTC. This codes for CASSPGSPYGYTF.

This chain uses TRBV6-1 with TRBJ1-5; D unresolved. Per the germline V gene, CDR1 is MNHNS and CDR2 is SASEGT. The V and J ends lost 7 bases and 3 bases respectively, with 16 bases between them. This CDR3 contains 15 residues. CDR3: CASKGPRTSNQPQHF. DNA of the CDR3: TGTGCCAGCAAAGGCCCACGCACCTCCAATCAGCCCCAGCATTTT.

This chain connects TRBV30 to TRBJ1-6, with 9 bases matching TRBD1. The CDR3 extends over 12 amino acids. The trim removed 8 bases at V and 10 bases at J, leaving 6 bases unmatched. The germline CDR1 and CDR2 sequences are GTSNPN and SVGIG (reference sequence). The CDR3 loop is CALTGGSSPLHF. CDR3 nucleotide sequence: TGTGCCCTGACAGGGGGTAGCTCACCCCTCCACTTT. Using reference TRBV30 and TRBJ1-6 for the parts outside the CDR3, the full variable domain is SQTIHQWPATLVQPVGSPLSLECTVEGTSNPNLYWYRQAAGRGLQLLFYSVGIGQISSEVPQNLSASRPQDRQFILSSKKLLLSDSGFYLCALTGGSSPLHFGNGTRLTVT.